Listed here is a single TCR beta chain. This clonotype has only a few counts. The antigen it binds to is not known. Per-base qualities were not stored, and no clone one base away is much larger. This sample was taken from a study of molecular identifiers for immune sequencing clone quantification (dated by TCRdb to 2017 to 2018). For the wider study: For a replicate experiment, RNA from around 20,000 or 100,000 naive CD8 T cells was divided into five aliquots, of which four were sequenced. CD8 T cells were used in a methods study to benchmark molecular-identifier clustering-based TCR repertoire sequencing (MIDCIRS) and TCR RNA copy counting.

Libraries of naive CD8 T cells were built from approximately 22,000 to 940,000 sorted cells, with 10%, 30% or 50% of the purified RNA used. Naive CD8 T cells were FACS-sorted as CD8+CD4-CCR7+CD45RA+ on a BD FACSAria II into RLT Plus buffer. To test detection sensitivity, Jurkat RNA equivalent to under 12 TCR copies was spiked into samples of about 19,000-1,000,000 naive CD8 T cells. CD8 T cells were enriched using RosetteSep CD8+ T Cell Enrichment Cocktail and Ficoll-Paque, and the enriched cells then underwent ACK red cell lysis. The paper's findings and limits, for the study overall: The naive libraries included spiked-in Jurkat TCR RNA (10 copies' worth), and this Jurkat TCR RNA is not part of the donor repertoire. In CMV-specific effector cells, clones with more than 20 RNA copies accounted for over 97% of molecules, whereas in naive cells such clones accounted for under 1%. About 3 recovered TCR RNA copies per cell were obtained by modeling, versus roughly 10 by digital PCR, implying a capture efficiency of about 30%. When barcode sub-clustering was not used, chimeric consensus sequences inflated TCR diversity, with chimeras reaching as high as 47%. Spiked-in Jurkat TCR RNA equivalent to a single cell was reported to be detectable even among one million naive CD8 T cells. Highly expanded clone sizes could be underestimated because identical TCR molecules may share a barcode.

The method behind the library was PCR. The sample was run on an Illumina HiSeq 4000. Bulk TCR libraries were prepared as previously described, using TCR primers listed in Table S5. The Qiagen AllPrep DNA/RNA kit was used to purify total RNA. Before analysis, reads from multiple sequencing runs of one library were combined. As for how the authors treated the data: Only reads with exact TCR constant sequence were kept, trimmed to 150 nt, and grouped by their 12-nt molecular barcodes. Reads inside each barcode group were sub-clustered using a 15% Levenshtein threshold, and a quality-weighted consensus sequence was constructed for each RNA molecule. Non-functional sequences were excluded, and lower-count sequences lying one edit away from another sequence were also excluded. On the basis of fitting two negative binomial distributions, barcode sub-clusters with fewer than 20% of the maximum read count were discarded. The public reads were run again by TCRdb, first through fastp at Q25 and then through MiXCR, and only productive beta chains were kept. When rows share a CDR3 protein, they turn into one entry using the most common DNA and genes. In this record, the V and J calls reflect TCRdb's handling and not the investigators' own analysis. This sample comprises tens of thousands of distinct CDR3 sequences, roughly 17% of them detected only once. Over 1.2% of the sample belongs to the ten largest clones.

Reading the germline V gene (reference sequence) gives CDR1 SGHNT and CDR2 YYREEE. The CDR3, from cysteine to phenylalanine, totals 16 residues. Solely the CDR3 DNA is kept, with 48 bases framed from the first base. V loses 3 bases at its end and J loses 0 bases; junction bases beyond the gene matches: 6. The sequence links TRBV5-4 to TRBJ2-1; 7 middle bases align to TRBD2. The clonotype originates from a human donor in good health. Some libraries in this study had Jurkat cell RNA spiked in. Specimen: naive CD8+ T cells from blood, with Jurkat cell RNA spiked in. The meaning of the sample's cell subset or site label: FACS-sorted CD8+CD4-CCR7+CD45RA+ naive T cells. The DNA sequence is given as TGTGCCAGCAGCTGGGAAGCGGGGAGCTCCTACAATGAGCAGTTCTTC. This yields the protein CASSWEAGSSYNEQFF.